One T cell receptor beta chain is described in this entry. V lost 0 bases to trimming and J lost 0 bases, with 5 bases between them. This CDR3 spans 14 amino acids. Germline CDR1 reads SGHDN; CDR2 reads FVKESK. The data stem from a study of T-cell memory formation after mild COVID-19. The authors produced TCR alpha and TCR beta cDNA libraries with sample barcodes and UMIs by 5'RACE using constant-segment primers. One entry per CDR3 protein results from TCRdb running MiXCR on the 5' RACE reads. The sample includes 180,000 or so distinct CDR3 sequences, around 16% seen only once; the top ten take roughly 2.1%.

The origin of this receptor is an adult woman who had mild COVID-19 (a few samples of this study predate the infection). Cell type and time point are not known. This chain joins TRBV14 and TRBJ1-1, with D unresolved. The sequenced sample consisted of PBMCs or a T cell subset sorted from them (not recorded which). The CDR3 loop is CASSQDTVNTEAFF. In nucleotides, the CDR3 is TGTGCCAGCAGCCAAGATACGGTGAACACTGAAGCTTTCTTT.